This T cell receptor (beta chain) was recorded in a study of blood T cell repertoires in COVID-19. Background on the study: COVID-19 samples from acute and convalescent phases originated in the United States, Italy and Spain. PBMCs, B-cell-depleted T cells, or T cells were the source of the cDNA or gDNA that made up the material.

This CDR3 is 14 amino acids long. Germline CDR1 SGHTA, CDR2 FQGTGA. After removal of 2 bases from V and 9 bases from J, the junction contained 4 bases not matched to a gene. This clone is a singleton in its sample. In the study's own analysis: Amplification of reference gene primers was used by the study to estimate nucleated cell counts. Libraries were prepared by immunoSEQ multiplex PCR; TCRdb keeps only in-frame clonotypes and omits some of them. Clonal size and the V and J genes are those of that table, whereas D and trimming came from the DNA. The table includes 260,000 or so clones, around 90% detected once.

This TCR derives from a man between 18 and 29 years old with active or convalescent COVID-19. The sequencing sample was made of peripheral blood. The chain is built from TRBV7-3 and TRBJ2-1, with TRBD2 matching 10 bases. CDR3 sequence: CASSLLRTSGEQFF. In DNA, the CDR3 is TGTGCCAGCAGCTTATTACGGACTAGCGGTGAGCAGTTCTTC. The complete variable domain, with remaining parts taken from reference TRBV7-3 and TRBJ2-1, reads GAGVSQTPSNKVTEKGKYVELRCDPISGHTALYWYRQSLGQGPEFLIYFQGTGAADDSGLPNDRFFAVRPEGSVSTLKIQRTERGDSAVYLCASSLLRTSGEQFFGPGTRLTVL.